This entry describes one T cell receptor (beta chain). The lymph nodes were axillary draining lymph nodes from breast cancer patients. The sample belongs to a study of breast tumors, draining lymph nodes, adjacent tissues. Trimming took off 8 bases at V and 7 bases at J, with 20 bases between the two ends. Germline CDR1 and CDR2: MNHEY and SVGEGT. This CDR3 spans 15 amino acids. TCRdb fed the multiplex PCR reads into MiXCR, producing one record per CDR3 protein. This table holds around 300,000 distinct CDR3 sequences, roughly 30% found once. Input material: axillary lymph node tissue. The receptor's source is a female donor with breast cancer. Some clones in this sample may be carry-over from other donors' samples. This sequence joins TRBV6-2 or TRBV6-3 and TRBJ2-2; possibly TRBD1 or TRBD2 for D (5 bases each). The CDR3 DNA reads TGTGCCAGCCGCCCCCCGGGACGTCGAAACGGGGAGCTGTTTTTT. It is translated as CASRPPGRRNGELFF.